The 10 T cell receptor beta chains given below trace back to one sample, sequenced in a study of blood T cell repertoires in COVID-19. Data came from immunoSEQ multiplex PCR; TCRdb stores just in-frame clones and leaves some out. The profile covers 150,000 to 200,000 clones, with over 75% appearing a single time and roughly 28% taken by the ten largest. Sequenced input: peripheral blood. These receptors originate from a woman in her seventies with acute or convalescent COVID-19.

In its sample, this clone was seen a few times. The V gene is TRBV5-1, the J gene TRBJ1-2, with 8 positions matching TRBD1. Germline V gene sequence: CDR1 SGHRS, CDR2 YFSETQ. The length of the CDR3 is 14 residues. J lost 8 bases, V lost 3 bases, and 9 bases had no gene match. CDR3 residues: CASSSYTGGQGYTF. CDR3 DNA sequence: TGCGCCAGCAGCTCATACACAGGGGGACAAGGCTACACCTTC.

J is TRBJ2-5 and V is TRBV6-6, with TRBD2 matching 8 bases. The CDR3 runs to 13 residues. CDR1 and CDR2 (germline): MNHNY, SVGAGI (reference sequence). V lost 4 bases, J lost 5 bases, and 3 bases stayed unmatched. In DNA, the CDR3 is TGTGCCAGCAGTTCGCGGACTAGCGAGACCCAGTACTTC. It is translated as CASSSRTSETQYF.

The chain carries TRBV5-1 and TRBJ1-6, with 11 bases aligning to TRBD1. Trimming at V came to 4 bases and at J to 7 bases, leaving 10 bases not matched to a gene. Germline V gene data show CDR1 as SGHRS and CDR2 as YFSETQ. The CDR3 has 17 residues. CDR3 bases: TGCGCCAGCAGCCCGGACGGACAGGGGGCCGGGAATTCACCCCTCCACTTT. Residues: CASSPDGQGAGNSPLHF.

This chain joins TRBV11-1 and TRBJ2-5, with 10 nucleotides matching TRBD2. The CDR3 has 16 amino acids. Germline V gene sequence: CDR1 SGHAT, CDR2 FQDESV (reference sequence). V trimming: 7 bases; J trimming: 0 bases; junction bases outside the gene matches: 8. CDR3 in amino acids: CASTPGLAVYQETQYF. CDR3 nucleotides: TGTGCCAGCACCCCTGGACTAGCGGTGTACCAAGAGACCCAGTACTTC.

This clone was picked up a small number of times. In DNA form, the CDR3 reads TGTGCCAGCAGGTCCGGGACAGCTGAAACCGGGGAGCTGTTTTTT. It yields the protein CASRSGTAETGELFF. The V and J genes are TRBV4-2 and TRBJ2-2, with 7 bases fitting TRBD1. The V and J ends lost 6 bases and 5 bases, in that order; junction bases with no gene match: 9. Germline CDR1 and CDR2: LGHNA and YNFKEQ. The CDR3 runs to 15 residues.

The CDR3 protein is CASSDSGIFQETQYF. CDR3 bases: TGTGCCAGCAGCGATTCAGGGATATTCCAAGAGACCCAGTACTTC. This sequence joins TRBV9 and TRBJ2-5, with D maybe TRBD1 (5 bases). V lost 3 bases and J lost 1, with 13 bases in between. CDR3 length: 15 residues. Germline CDR1 SGDLS, CDR2 YYNGEE.

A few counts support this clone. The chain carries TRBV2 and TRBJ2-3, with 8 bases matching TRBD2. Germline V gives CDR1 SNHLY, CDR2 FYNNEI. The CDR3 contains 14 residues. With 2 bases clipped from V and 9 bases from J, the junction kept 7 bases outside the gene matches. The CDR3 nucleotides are TGTGCCAGCAGTGAACTAGCCAGGACTAGCACGCAGTATTTT. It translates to CASSELARTSTQYF.

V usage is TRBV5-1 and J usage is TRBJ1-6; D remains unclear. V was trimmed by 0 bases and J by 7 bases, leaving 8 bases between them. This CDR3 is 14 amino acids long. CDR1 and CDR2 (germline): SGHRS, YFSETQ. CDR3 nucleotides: TGCGCCAGCAGCTTGGGGGAGAGGAATTCACCCCTCCACTTT. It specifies CASSLGERNSPLHF.

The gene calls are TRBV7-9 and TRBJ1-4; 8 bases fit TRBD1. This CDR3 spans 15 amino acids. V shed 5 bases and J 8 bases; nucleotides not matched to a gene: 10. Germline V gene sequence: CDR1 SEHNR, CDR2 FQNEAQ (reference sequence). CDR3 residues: CASSVGQGWSEKLFF. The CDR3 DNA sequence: TGTGCCAGCAGCGTCGGACAGGGATGGAGCGAAAAACTGTTTTTT.

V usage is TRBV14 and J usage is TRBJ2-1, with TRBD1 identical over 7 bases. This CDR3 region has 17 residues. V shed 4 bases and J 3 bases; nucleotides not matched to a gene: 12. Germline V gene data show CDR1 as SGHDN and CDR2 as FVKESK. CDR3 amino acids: CASSRQGNRWNYNEQFF. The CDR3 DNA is TGTGCCAGCAGCCGACAGGGAAACCGATGGAACTACAATGAGCAGTTCTTC.